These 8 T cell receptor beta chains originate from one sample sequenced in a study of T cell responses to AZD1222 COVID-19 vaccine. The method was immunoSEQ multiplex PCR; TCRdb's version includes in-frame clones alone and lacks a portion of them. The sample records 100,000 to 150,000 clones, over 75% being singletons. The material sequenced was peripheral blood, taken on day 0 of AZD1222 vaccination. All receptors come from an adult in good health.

DNA of the CDR3: TGTGCCAGCAGTACGGGACAGAAGCTTGAGCAGTACTTC. Translating it yields CASSTGQKLEQYF. This chain connects TRBV12-3 or TRBV12-4 to TRBJ2-7, with 7 positions matching TRBD1. V was clipped by 5 bases and J by 7 bases; unmatched bases: 8. The CDR3 loop spans 13 amino acids.

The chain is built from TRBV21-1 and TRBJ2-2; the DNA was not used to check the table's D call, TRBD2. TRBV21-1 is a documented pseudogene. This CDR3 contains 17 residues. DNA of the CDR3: TGTGCCAGCAGTAAAGGGGAGGGGACGGAGAACACCGGGGAGCTGTTTTTT. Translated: CASSKGEGTENTGELFF.

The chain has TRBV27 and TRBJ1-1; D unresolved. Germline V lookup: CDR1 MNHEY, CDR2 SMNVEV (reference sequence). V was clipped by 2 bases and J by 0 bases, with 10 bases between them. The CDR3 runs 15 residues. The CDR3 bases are TGTGCCAGCAGTTTAAGACAAAAATTGAACACTGAAGCTTTCTTT. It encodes CASSLRQKLNTEAFF.

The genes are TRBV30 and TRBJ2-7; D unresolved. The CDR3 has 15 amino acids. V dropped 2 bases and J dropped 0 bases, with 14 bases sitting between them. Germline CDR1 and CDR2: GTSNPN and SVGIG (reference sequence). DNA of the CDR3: TGTGCCTGGAGTACTTTGGACGGGTTCTCCTACGAGCAGTACTTC. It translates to CAWSTLDGFSYEQYF.

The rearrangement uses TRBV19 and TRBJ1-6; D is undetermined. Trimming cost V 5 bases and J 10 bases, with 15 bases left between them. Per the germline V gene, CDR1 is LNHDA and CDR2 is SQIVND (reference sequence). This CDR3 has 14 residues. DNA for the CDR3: TGTGCCAGTAGTTTGGCGGGGTTGGAGTCACCCCTCCACTTT. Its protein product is CASSLAGLESPLHF.

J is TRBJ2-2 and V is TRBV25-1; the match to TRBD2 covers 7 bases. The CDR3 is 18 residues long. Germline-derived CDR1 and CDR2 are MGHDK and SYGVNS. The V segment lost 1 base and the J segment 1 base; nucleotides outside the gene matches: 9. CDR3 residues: CASSELGGTRMNTGELFF. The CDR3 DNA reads TGTGCCAGCAGTGAATTGGGAGGGACGAGGATGAACACCGGGGAGCTGTTTTTT. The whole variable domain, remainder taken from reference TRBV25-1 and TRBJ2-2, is EADIYQTPRYLVIGTGKKITLECSQTMGHDKMYWYQQDPGMELHLIHYSYGVNSTEKGDLSSESTVSRIRTEHFPLTLESARPSHTSQYLCASSELGGTRMNTGELFFGEGSRLTVL.

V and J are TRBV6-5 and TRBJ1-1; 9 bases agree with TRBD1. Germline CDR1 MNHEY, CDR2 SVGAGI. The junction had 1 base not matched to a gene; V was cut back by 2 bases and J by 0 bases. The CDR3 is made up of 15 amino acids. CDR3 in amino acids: CASSYHRGLNTEAFF. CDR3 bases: TGTGCCAGCAGTTACCACAGGGGGCTGAACACTGAAGCTTTCTTT.

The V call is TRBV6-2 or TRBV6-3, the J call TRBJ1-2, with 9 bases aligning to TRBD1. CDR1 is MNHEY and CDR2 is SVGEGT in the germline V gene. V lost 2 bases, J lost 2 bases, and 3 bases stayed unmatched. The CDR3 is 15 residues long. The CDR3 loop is CASSYGQGKNYGYTF. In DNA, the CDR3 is TGTGCCAGCAGTTACGGACAGGGGAAAAACTATGGCTACACCTTC.